Described below is a single T cell receptor beta chain sequence and its context. Treatment: randomized to nivolumab then ipilimumab (arm A) or the reverse (arm B). No patient had prior DNA-damaging chemotherapy. The data originate from a study of sequential checkpoint blockade in melanoma. This table comes from immunoSEQ multiplex PCR, and its TCRdb copy is limited to in-frame clones, with some not included. The sample lists roughly 10,000 clones; approximately 30% were seen once. Germline-derived CDR1 and CDR2 are SGHNT and YENEEA. There are 14 residues in the CDR3. Trimming took 5 bases from V and 7 from J; bases not matched to a gene: 10.

The specimen comprised tumor tissue (inferred from file names), sampled from a patient given nivolumab and ipilimumab in sequence. This receptor was identified in a human donor with melanoma. The V and J genes are TRBV11-3 and TRBJ1-2, with TRBD1 identical over 7 bases. CDR3 in amino acids: CASSSRQGLGGYTF. CDR3 DNA: TGTGCCAGCAGCAGCCGACAGGGCCTCGGTGGCTACACCTTC.